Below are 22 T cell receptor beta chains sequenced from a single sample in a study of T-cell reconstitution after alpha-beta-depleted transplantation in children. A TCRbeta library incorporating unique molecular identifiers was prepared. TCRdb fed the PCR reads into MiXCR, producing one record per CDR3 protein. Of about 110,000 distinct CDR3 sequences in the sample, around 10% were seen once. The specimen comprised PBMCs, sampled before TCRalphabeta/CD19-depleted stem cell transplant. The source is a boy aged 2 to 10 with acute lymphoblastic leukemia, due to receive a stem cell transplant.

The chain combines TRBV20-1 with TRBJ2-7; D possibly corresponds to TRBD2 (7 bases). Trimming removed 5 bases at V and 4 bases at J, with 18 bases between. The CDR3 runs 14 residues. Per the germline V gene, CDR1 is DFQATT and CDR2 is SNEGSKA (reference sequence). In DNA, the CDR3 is TGCAGTGCTCGTCCAGGGAGGGGGGGGTACGAGCAGTACTTC. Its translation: CSARPGRGGYEQYF.

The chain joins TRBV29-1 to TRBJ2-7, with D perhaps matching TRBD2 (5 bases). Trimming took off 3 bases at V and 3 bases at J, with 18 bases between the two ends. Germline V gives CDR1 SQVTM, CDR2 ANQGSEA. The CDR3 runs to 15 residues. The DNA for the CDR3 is TGCAGCGTTGAGATACCGGGAAAGAAGGTCTACGAGCAGTACTTC. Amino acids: CSVEIPGKKVYEQYF.

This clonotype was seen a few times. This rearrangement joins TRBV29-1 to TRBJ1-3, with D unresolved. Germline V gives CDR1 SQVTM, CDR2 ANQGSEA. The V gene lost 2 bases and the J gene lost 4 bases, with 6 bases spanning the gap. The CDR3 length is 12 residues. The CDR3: CSVESLGNTIYF. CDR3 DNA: TGCAGCGTTGAATCCCTCGGAAACACCATATATTTT.

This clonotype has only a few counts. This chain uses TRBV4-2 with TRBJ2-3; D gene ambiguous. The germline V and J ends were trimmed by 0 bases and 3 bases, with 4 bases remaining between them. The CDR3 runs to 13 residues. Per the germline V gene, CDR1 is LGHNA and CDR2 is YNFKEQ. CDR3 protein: CASSQDPTDTQYF. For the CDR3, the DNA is TGTGCCAGCAGCCAAGATCCGACAGATACGCAGTATTTT.

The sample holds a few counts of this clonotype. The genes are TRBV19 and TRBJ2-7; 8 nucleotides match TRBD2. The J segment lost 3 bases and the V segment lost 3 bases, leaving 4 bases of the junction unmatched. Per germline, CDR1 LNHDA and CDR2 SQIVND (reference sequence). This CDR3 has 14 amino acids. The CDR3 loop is CASSIFSGSYEQYF. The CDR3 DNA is TGTGCCAGTAGTATTTTCAGCGGGAGCTACGAGCAGTACTTC.

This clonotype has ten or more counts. The CDR3 DNA follows: TGTGCCAGCAGCTTAGGGGCGGCGGGCGGCACAGATACGCAGTATTTT. Translating gives CASSLGAAGGTDTQYF. V and J are TRBV7-6 and TRBJ2-3; tentatively, D is TRBD2 (5 bases). The CDR3 is made up of 16 amino acids. The V end lost 1 base, the J end lost 1 base, and 12 bases lay between the germline ends. The germline V gene encodes CDR1 SGHVS and CDR2 FNYEAQ.

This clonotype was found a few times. The CDR3 protein is CASSLVLGYSGNTIYF. CDR3 bases: TGTGCCAGCAGCTTAGTTCTCGGATACTCTGGAAACACCATATATTTT. The chain couples TRBV11-2 to TRBJ1-3; D not resolved. The CDR3 extends over 16 amino acids. V was pared by 1 base and J by 0 bases, with 10 bases between. The germline gives CDR1 SGHAT, CDR2 FQNNGV.

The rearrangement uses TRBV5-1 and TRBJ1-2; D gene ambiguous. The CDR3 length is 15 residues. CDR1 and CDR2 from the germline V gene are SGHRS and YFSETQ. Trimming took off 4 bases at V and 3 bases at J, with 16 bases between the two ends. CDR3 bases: TGCGCCAGCAGCCTATGGGCGTCGGCCGACTATGGCTACACCTTC. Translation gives CASSLWASADYGYTF.

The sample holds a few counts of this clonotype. The CDR3 DNA reads TGCGCCAGCAGCGTCCAGGCGGGGAACGAGCAGTACTTC. Its translation: CASSVQAGNEQYF. The rearrangement links TRBV5-1 to TRBJ2-7, with a weak D call TRBD2 (6 bases). Looked up from germline, CDR1 is SGHRS and CDR2 is YFSETQ. The CDR3 covers 13 residues. Trimming removed 4 bases from V and 5 bases from J, with 13 bases in between. The whole variable domain, remainder taken from reference TRBV5-1 and TRBJ2-7, is KAGVTQTPRYLIKTRGQQVTLSCSPISGHRSVSWYQQTPGQGLQFLFEYFSETQRNKGNFPGRFSGRQFSNSRSEMNVSTLELGDSALYLCASSVQAGNEQYFGPGTRLTVT.

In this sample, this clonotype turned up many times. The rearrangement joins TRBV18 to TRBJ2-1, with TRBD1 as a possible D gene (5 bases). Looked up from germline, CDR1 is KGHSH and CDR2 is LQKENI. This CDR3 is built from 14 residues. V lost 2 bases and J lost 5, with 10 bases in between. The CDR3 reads CASSPDRLNNEQFF. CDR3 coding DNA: TGTGCCAGCTCACCAGACAGACTGAACAATGAGCAGTTCTTC.

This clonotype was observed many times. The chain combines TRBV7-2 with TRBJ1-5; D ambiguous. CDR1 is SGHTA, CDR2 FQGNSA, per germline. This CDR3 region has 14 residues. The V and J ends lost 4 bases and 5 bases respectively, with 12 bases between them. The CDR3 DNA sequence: TGTGCCAGCAGCTCCAGATATTACGATCAGCCCCAGCATTTT. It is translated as CASSSRYYDQPQHF.

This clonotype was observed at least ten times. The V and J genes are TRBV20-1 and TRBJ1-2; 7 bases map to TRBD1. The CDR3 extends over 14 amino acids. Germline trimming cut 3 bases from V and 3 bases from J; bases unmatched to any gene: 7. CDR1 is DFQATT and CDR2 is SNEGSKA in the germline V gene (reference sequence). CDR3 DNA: TGCAGTGCTAGTAGACAGGGAGGGCACTATGGCTACACCTTC. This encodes CSASRQGGHYGYTF.

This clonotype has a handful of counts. Here the CDR3 reads CASSTTTSGRTGELFF. CDR3 bases: TGTGCCAGCAGCACCACTACTAGCGGGAGAACCGGGGAGCTGTTTTTT. V usage is TRBV11-2 and J usage is TRBJ2-2; 11 nucleotides line up with TRBD2. Germline V gives CDR1 SGHAT, CDR2 FQNNGV. V was pared by 5 bases and J by 5 bases, with 7 bases of the junction left unmatched. The CDR3 is 16 amino acids.

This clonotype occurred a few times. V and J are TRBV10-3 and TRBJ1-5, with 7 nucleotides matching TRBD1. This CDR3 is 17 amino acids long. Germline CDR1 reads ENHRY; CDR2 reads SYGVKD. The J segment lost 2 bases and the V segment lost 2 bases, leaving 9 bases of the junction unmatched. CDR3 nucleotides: TGTGCCATCAGTGAGAGAATGGGGCAGGGGGGCAATCAGCCCCAGCATTTT. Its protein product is CAISERMGQGGNQPQHF.

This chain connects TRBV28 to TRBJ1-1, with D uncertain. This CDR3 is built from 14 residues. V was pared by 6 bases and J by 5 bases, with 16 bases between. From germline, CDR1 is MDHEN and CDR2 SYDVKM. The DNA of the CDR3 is TGTGCCAGCAGCTCCATAACATTCCAGACTGAAGCTTTCTTT. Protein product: CASSSITFQTEAFF.

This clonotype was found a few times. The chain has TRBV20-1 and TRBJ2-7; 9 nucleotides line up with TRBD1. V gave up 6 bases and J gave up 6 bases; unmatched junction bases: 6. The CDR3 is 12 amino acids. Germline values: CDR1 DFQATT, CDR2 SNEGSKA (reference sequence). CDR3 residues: CSALDRGAEQYF. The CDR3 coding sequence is TGCAGTGCGTTGGACAGGGGAGCCGAGCAGTACTTC.

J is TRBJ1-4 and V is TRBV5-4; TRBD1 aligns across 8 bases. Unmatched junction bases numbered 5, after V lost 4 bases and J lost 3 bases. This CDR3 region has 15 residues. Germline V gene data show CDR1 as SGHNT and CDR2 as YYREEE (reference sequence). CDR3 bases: TGTGCCAGCAGCGAGTACAGGGGGGCTAATGAAAAACTGTTTTTT. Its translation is CASSEYRGANEKLFF.

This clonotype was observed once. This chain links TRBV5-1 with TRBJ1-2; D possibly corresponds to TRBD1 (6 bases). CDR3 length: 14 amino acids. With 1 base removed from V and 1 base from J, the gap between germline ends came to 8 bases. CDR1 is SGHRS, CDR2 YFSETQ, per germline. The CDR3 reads CASSLTGINYGYTF. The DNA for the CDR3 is TGCGCCAGCAGCTTGACAGGGATTAACTATGGCTACACCTTC.

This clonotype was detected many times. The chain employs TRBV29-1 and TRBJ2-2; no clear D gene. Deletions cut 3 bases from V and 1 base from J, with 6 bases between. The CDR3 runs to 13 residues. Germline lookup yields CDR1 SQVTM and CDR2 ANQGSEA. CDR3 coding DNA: TGCAGCGTTGATACGGGGAACACCGGGGAGCTGTTTTTT. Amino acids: CSVDTGNTGELFF.

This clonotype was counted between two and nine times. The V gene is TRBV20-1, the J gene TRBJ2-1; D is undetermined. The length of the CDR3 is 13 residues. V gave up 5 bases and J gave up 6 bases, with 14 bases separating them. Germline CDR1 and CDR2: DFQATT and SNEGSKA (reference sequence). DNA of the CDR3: TGCAGTGCTGGAAGGCGACCGGCCAATGAGCAGTTCTTC. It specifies CSAGRRPANEQFF.

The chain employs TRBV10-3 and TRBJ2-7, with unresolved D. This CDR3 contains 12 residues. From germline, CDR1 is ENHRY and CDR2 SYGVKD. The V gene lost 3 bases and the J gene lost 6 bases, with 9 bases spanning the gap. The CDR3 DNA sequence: TGTGCCATCAGTGAATCGGTGCGCGAGCAGTACTTC. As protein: CAISESVREQYF.

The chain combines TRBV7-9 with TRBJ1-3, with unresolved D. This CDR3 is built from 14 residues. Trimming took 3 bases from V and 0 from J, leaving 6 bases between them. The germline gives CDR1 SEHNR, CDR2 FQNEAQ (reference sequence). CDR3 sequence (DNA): TGTGCCAGCAGCTTCATCCGCTCTGGAAACACCATATATTTT. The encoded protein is CASSFIRSGNTIYF.